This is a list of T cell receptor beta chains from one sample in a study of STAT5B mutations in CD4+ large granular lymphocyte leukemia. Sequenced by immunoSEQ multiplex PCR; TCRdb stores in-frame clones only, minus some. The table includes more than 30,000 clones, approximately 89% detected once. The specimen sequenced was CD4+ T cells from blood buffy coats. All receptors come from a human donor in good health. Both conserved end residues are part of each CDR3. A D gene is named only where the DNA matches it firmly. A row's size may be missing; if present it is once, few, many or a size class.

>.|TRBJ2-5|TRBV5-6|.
CASSFAGTQYF
TGTGCCAGCAGCTTTGCCGGGACTCAGTACTTC
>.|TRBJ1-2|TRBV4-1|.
CASSRPVDSNYGYTF
TGCGCCAGCAGCCGGCCGGTGGACAGCAACTATGGCTACACCTTC
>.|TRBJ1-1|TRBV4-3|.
CASSPGPQRATEAFF
TGCGCCAGCAGCCCGGGACCGCAGCGGGCCACTGAAGCTTTCTTT
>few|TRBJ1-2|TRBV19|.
CASSIVGLGYTF
TGTGCCAGTAGTATAGTAGGCCTTGGCTACACCTTC
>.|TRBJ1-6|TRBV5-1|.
CASSWAGQPDNSPLHF
TGCGCCAGCAGCTGGGCCGGACAGCCTGATAATTCACCCCTCCACTTT
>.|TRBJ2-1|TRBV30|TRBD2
CAWSVGGSLNEQFF
TGTGCCTGGAGTGTGGGCGGGAGTCTCAATGAGCAGTTCTTC
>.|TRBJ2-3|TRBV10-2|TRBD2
CASRGGLAVPLTDTQYF
TGCGCCAGCAGGGGTGGACTAGCTGTCCCACTCACAGATACGCAGTATTTT
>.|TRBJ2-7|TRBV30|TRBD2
CAWSPGLAGQYF
TGTGCCTGGAGCCCGGGACTAGCGGGACAGTACTTC
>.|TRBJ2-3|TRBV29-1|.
CSVPHRGGGSDTQYF
TGCAGCGTTCCCCACCGGGGTGGGGGATCAGATACGCAGTATTTT
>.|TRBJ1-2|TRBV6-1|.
CASSGDATGYTF
TGTGCCAGCAGTGGGGATGCCACCGGCTACACCTTC
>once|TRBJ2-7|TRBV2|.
CASRKSGGSRGEQYF
TGTGCCAGCAGAAAATCCGGGGGTAGTCGAGGCGAGCAGTACTTC